Each of the 13 T cell receptor beta chains below was sequenced from the same sample in a study of shared clonotypes between healthy human individuals. Sequencing used immunoSEQ multiplex PCR; TCRdb keeps in-frame clones, though not all of them. The data show roughly 1.5 million clones, 95% to 99% seen once. Sequenced sample: naive CD4+ T cells sorted from blood. Described subset: CD45RA+ positively selected. These receptors were taken from a man aged 25 to 40 in good health.

This CDR3 reads CASSSWDRGLRPETQYF. The DNA of the CDR3 is TGCGCCAGCAGCTCCTGGGACAGGGGACTACGTCCGGAGACCCAGTACTTC. J is TRBJ2-5 and V is TRBV5-1; TRBD1 matches 10 bases. The trim removed 3 bases at V and 5 bases at J, leaving 13 bases unmatched. This CDR3 comprises 17 residues. Germline V CDR1 and CDR2: SGHRS, YFSETQ.

The genes are TRBV11-2 and TRBJ2-1; no clear D gene. CDR3 length: 13 residues. Per germline, CDR1 SGHAT and CDR2 FQNNGV. V dropped 2 bases and J dropped 8 bases, with 10 bases sitting between them. Here the CDR3 reads CASSLSPLDEQFF. CDR3 DNA sequence: TGTGCCAGCAGCTTAAGCCCCCTGGATGAGCAGTTCTTC.

The chain employs TRBV29-1 and TRBJ2-7; 8 bases map to TRBD1. After removal of 2 bases from V and 2 bases from J, the junction contained 2 bases not matched to a gene. Per germline, CDR1 SQVTM and CDR2 ANQGSEA. The CDR3 covers 13 residues. The CDR3 sequence: CSVERQGTYEQYF. For the CDR3, the DNA is TGCAGCGTTGAACGACAGGGGACCTACGAGCAGTACTTC.

This rearrangement joins TRBV4-3 to TRBJ2-7, with 9 bases that match TRBD2. The V and J ends lost 1 base and 3 bases, in that order; junction bases with no gene match: 4. This CDR3 has 15 amino acids. The V gene's germline CDR1 is LGHNA and CDR2 YSLEER. The DNA of the CDR3 is TGCGCCAGCAGCCAAGTCTCACTAGCGGGCTACGAGCAGTACTTC. Protein: CASSQVSLAGYEQYF.

V is TRBV28 and J is TRBJ2-5; a possible D gene is TRBD2 (5 bases). The CDR3 covers 12 residues. Trimming cost V 9 bases and J 5 bases, with 13 bases left between them. CDR1 and CDR2 from the germline V gene are MDHEN and SYDVKM. The CDR3 is CASGRGFETQYF. In nucleotides, the CDR3 is TGTGCCAGTGGTCGGGGTTTCGAGACCCAGTACTTC.

The CDR3 spells CASRGTSVGGRQFF. The DNA of the CDR3 is TGCGCCAGCAGAGGGACTAGCGTGGGAGGGAGGCAGTTCTTC. The V and J genes are TRBV10-2 and TRBJ2-1; 10 bases agree with TRBD2. CDR1 and CDR2 from the germline V gene are WSHSY and SAAADI. The V and J ends lost 6 bases and 12 bases, in that order; junction bases with no gene match: 11. CDR3 length equals 14 residues.

The chain is built from TRBV27 and TRBJ1-5; TRBD1 matches 11 bases. V was clipped by 5 bases and J by 7 bases; unmatched bases: 7. The CDR3 extends over 15 amino acids. Per the germline V gene, CDR1 is MNHEY and CDR2 is SMNVEV (reference sequence). This CDR3 reads CASSPDRGQGQPQHF. Here the CDR3 DNA reads TGTGCCAGCAGTCCGGACAGGGGGCAAGGGCAGCCCCAGCATTTT.

The chain links TRBV12-5 to TRBJ2-3; D call uncertain. CDR1 LGHNT and CDR2 FRNRAP come from the germline V gene. The CDR3 totals 12 residues. The V end was cut by 7 bases, the J end by 4 bases, with 9 bases between. The CDR3 bases are TGTGCTAGTGCCCTGCGGCCAGATACGCAGTATTTT. It codes for CASALRPDTQYF. The whole variable domain, filled in from reference TRBV12-5 and TRBJ2-3, reads DARVTQTPRHKVTEMGQEVTMRCQPILGHNTVFWYRQTMMQGLELLAYFRNRAPLDDSGMPKDRFSAEMPDATLATLKIQPSEPRDSAVYFCASALRPDTQYFGPGTRLTVL.

This clone was counted a single time. The V gene is TRBV29-1, the J gene TRBJ1-4; D may be TRBD1 (5 bases). The germline gives CDR1 SQVTM, CDR2 ANQGSEA. The CDR3 consists of 12 residues. Trimming stripped 7 bases from V and 4 bases from J, with 10 bases between. The CDR3 region is CSALGVNEKLFF. The CDR3 DNA reads TGCAGCGCCCTAGGGGTTAATGAAAAACTGTTTTTT. The full variable domain, rest sourced from reference TRBV29-1 and TRBJ1-4, is SAVISQKPSRDICQRGTSLTIQCQVDSQVTMMFWYRQQPGQSLTLIATANQGSEATYESGFVIDKFPISRPNLTFSTLTVSNMSPEDSSIYLCSALGVNEKLFFGSGTQLSVL.

The chain has TRBV5-1 and TRBJ2-7; possibly TRBD1 for D (6 bases). Trimming left V 3 bases short and J 0 bases short, with 13 bases between. The CDR3 sequence is 15 residues long. Germline CDR1 reads SGHRS; CDR2 reads YFSETQ. The DNA of the CDR3 is TGCGCCAGCAGCTGGGGGACAACGAGCTCCTACGAGCAGTACTTC. Protein product: CASSWGTTSSYEQYF.

V is TRBV11-3 and J is TRBJ2-1, with 8 nucleotides matching TRBD2. V lost 3 bases and J lost 1; bases outside the gene matches: 14. Per germline, CDR1 SGHNT and CDR2 YENEEA. The CDR3 has 19 residues. The CDR3 is CASSFTPLAGRGSYNEQFF. The CDR3 bases are TGTGCCAGCAGCTTTACCCCGCTAGCGGGCCGGGGGTCCTACAATGAGCAGTTCTTC.

The CDR3 spells CASSLSLGTDYEQYF. In DNA, the CDR3 is TGTGCCAGCAGTTTATCGTTGGGGACAGACTACGAGCAGTACTTC. The chain employs TRBV28 and TRBJ2-7, with 7 positions matching TRBD1. The CDR3 totals 15 residues. The germline V gene encodes CDR1 MDHEN and CDR2 SYDVKM. With V trimmed by 1 base and J by 3 bases, 6 bases remained unmatched.

The gene calls are TRBV30 and TRBJ2-5, with 11 positions matching TRBD2. The CDR3 covers 14 residues. CDR1 and CDR2 from the germline V gene are GTSNPN and SVGIG (reference sequence). The ends lost 5 bases at V and 4 bases at J; junction bases unmatched: 6. The CDR3, as DNA: TGTGCCTGGGGGGGACTAGCGGACGTAGAGACCCAGTACTTC. Translating it yields CAWGGLADVETQYF. Variable domain in full (rest from reference TRBV30 and TRBJ2-5): SQTIHQWPATLVQPVGSPLSLECTVEGTSNPNLYWYRQAAGRGLQLLFYSVGIGQISSEVPQNLSASRPQDRQFILSSKKLLLSDSGFYLCAWGGLADVETQYFGPGTRLLVL.